The source of this T cell receptor beta chain is a study of blood T cell repertoires in COVID-19. Study summary: The cDNA or gDNA used as material had been derived from T cells, B-cell-depleted T cells, or PBMCs.

Trimming took 0 bases from V and 1 from J, leaving 10 bases between them. Per the germline V gene, CDR1 is SGDLS and CDR2 is YYNGEE. The CDR3 totals 15 residues. Original processing notes: Amplification of reference gene primers provided the estimated nucleated cell counts. Libraries were prepared by immunoSEQ multiplex PCR; TCRdb keeps only in-frame clonotypes and omits some of them. V, J and clone size derive from that table, while D and trimming were established from the DNA sequence. The sample consists of roughly 80,000 clones, about 85% of them appearing once. The clonotype originates from a human donor in a cohort sampled during active COVID-19. The rearrangement links TRBV9 to TRBJ1-2; D gene unclear. Source material: peripheral blood. The CDR3 region has the DNA TGTGCCAGCAGCGTAGATGGTACGGTTAACTATGGCTACACCTTC. This translates into CASSVDGTVNYGYTF.